The rows below give T cell receptor beta chains drawn from one sample of a study of regulatory T cells in long-lasting Graves disease. TCRdb used MiXCR to reprocess the multiplex PCR reads, holding one entry per CDR3 protein. Of about 470,000 distinct CDR3 sequences listed, 20% to 25% are singletons. Sequenced material: peripheral blood mononuclear cells (PBMCs), taken when the disease was refractory, from a patient treated with antithyroid drugs. These receptors were taken from a female donor with Graves disease. CDR3s include the opening cysteine and the closing phenylalanine or tryptophan. The D gene is left open where the match is weak. Only part of the rows carry a size: once, few, many, or a class if the clone is expanded.

abundance	j_gene	d_gene	v_gene	CDR3aa	CDR3nt
few	TRBJ2-5	TRBD1	TRBV7-9	CASSPRQGNPSQETQYF	TGTGCCAGCAGCCCAAGACAGGGGAACCCATCTCAAGAGACCCAGTACTTC
few	TRBJ2-7	-	TRBV13	CASSSGSAYEQYF	TGTGCCAGCAGCTCAGGGTCCGCCTACGAGCAGTACTTC
many	TRBJ2-7	TRBD1	TRBV28	CASSLTGTASEQYF	TGTGCCAGCAGTTTAACCGGGACAGCCTCCGAGCAGTACTTC
-	TRBJ1-4	-	TRBV4-1	CASSQGPAGGTNEKLFF	TGCGCCAGCAGCCAAGGCCCGGCGGGGGGGACTAATGAAAAACTGTTTTTT
few	TRBJ1-2	-	TRBV15	CATSPRGGNYGYTF	TGTGCCACCAGCCCCCGGGGGGGGAACTATGGCTACACCTTC
-	TRBJ1-6	TRBD1	TRBV9	CASTPTGGNSPLHF	TGTGCCAGCACCCCGACAGGGGGGAATTCACCCCTCCACTTT
few	TRBJ1-6	-	TRBV3-1	CASSQDEGAPLHF	TGTGCCAGCAGCCAAGATGAGGGGGCACCCCTCCACTTT
-	TRBJ1-2	-	TRBV5-1	CASNSIQGDYGYTF	TGCGCCAGCAACTCTATACAGGGTGACTATGGCTACACCTTC
few	TRBJ1-3	TRBD1	TRBV29-1	CSVELPGQGNTIYF	TGCAGCGTTGAACTCCCGGGACAGGGAAACACCATATATTTT
many	TRBJ1-2	-	TRBV15	CATSGREHYGYTF	TGTGCCACCAGCGGAAGGGAGCACTATGGCTACACCTTC
-	TRBJ1-3	-	TRBV19	CASMENTIYF	TGTGCCAGTATGGAAAACACCATATATTTT
-	TRBJ1-1	-	TRBV24-1	CATSGGLNTEAFF	TGTGCCACCAGTGGAGGCCTGAACACTGAAGCTTTCTTT
many	TRBJ1-5	-	TRBV19	CASIEGEGWGNQPQHF	TGTGCCAGTATCGAGGGAGAGGGTTGGGGGAATCAGCCCCAGCATTTT
many	TRBJ1-2	TRBD1	TRBV19	CASTTGYDYGYTF	TGTGCCAGTACGACAGGGTACGACTATGGCTACACCTTC
few	TRBJ1-1	-	TRBV20-1	CSADPGQLMNTEAFF	TGCAGTGCCGACCCCGGACAGTTAATGAACACTGAAGCTTTCTTT
few	TRBJ1-1	TRBD1	TRBV20-1	CRKPGQLNTEAFF	TGCAGGAAACCGGGACAGTTGAACACTGAAGCTTTCTTT
many	TRBJ1-5	-	TRBV28	CASSLGTGRPTNQPQHF	TGTGCCAGCAGTTTGGGAACAGGGAGGCCTACCAATCAGCCCCAGCATTTT
-	TRBJ1-5	-	TRBV20-1	CSASGSQDPLYSNQPQHF	TGCAGTGCTAGCGGTTCCCAGGACCCCCTATATAGCAATCAGCCCCAGCATTTT
-	TRBJ2-5	-	TRBV4-1	CASSPHPRNRETQYF	TGCGCCAGCAGCCCCCACCCCCGCAACCGGGAGACCCAGTACTTC
many	TRBJ1-2	-	TRBV19	CASSIQAGGYTF	TGTGCCAGTAGTATACAAGCAGGTGGCTACACCTTC
few	TRBJ2-5	-	TRBV6-1	CASSKIQETQYF	TGTGCCAGCAGTAAGATCCAAGAGACCCAGTACTTC
many	TRBJ2-5	-	TRBV6-1	CASSHLVGQETQYF	TGTGCCAGCAGCCACCTGGTCGGCCAAGAGACCCAGTACTTC
many	TRBJ1-2	-	TRBV10-1	CASSEATAYGYTF	TGCGCCAGCAGTGAGGCCACCGCCTATGGCTACACCTTC
-	TRBJ2-5	-	TRBV4-1	CAGSQETVRGTQYF	TGCGCCGGCAGCCAGGAAACGGTCAGGGGGACCCAGTACTTC
few	TRBJ2-4	-	TRBV28	CASSLAAGALNIQYF	TGTGCCAGCAGTTTAGCCGCCGGGGCCCTAAACATTCAGTACTTC
many	TRBJ1-5	-	TRBV6-1	CATGPLTLISNQPQHF	TGTGCCACCGGTCCCTTGACACTCATTAGCAATCAGCCCCAGCATTTT
-	TRBJ1-6	-	TRBV12-3/TRBV12-4	CASSFLGSPLHF	TGTGCCAGCAGTTTTTTGGGTTCACCCCTCCACTTT
few	TRBJ1-5	TRBD1	TRBV20-1	CSALTGNSNQPQHF	TGCAGTGCTCTGACAGGGAACAGCAATCAGCCCCAGCATTTT
many	TRBJ2-5	-	TRBV12-3/TRBV12-4	CASSLMGGNVRETQYF	TGTGCCAGCAGCCTGATGGGGGGTAATGTCCGGGAGACCCAGTACTTC
few	TRBJ2-7	TRBD2	TRBV10-3	CATEDFGEGGEQYF	TGTGCCACCGAAGACTTTGGGGAGGGCGGGGAGCAGTACTTC
few	TRBJ1-5	-	TRBV9	CASSVDGVSNQPQHF	TGTGCCAGCAGCGTAGACGGAGTTAGCAATCAGCCCCAGCATTTT
-	TRBJ1-1	-	TRBV4-1	CASSRSGTGLTLTEAFF	TGCGCCAGCAGCCGTTCTGGTACAGGGTTGACCCTCACTGAAGCTTTCTTT
many	TRBJ2-7	-	TRBV20-1	CSASSPGLPGAYEQYF	TGCAGTGCTAGTAGTCCGGGACTCCCCGGGGCCTACGAGCAGTACTTC